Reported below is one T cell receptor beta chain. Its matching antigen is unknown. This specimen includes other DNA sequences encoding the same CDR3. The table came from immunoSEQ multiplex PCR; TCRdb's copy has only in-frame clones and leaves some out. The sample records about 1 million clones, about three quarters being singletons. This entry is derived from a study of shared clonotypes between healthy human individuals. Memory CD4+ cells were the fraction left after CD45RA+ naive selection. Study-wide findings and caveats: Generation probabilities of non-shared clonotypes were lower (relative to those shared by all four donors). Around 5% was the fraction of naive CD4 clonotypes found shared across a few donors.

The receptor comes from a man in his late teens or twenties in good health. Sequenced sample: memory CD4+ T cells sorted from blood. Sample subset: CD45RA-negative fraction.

Here the CDR3 DNA reads TGCGCCAGCAGCCTGGCGGGGGTAAGCAATCAGCCCCAGCATTTT. Residues: CASSLAGVSNQPQHF. The chain combines TRBV5-1 with TRBJ1-5, with D maybe TRBD1 (5 bases). Germline-derived CDR1 and CDR2 are SGHRS and YFSETQ. The CDR3 totals 15 residues. V lost 4 bases, J lost 1 base, and 12 bases lay in between.